This T cell receptor beta chain originates from a study of T cell responses to AZD1222 COVID-19 vaccine. Study as a whole: Pooled samples include second doses given at about 4 or 12 weeks.

Germline CDR1 and CDR2: MGHDK and SYGVNS. This CDR3 region has 16 residues. Trimming removed 3 bases from V and 1 base from J; junction bases left unmatched: 7. Some clones are missing from TCRdb's copy, which holds only in-frame ones; the method was immunoSEQ multiplex PCR. The sample comprises about 130,000 clones, 70% to 90% of which are singletons, and roughly 2% rests with the top ten. On this clone itself: What it recognizes is unknown.

Study-wide results and limits: Repertoire collection took place solely once the T cell response had peaked.

This receptor was identified in an adult in good health. This specimen consisted of peripheral blood, obtained on day 0 of AZD1222 vaccination. The V call is TRBV25-1, the J call TRBJ1-1, with TRBD1 matching 8 bases. The chain's CDR3 is CASSDDRTGGNTEAFF. In DNA form, the CDR3 reads TGTGCCAGCAGTGACGATCGAACAGGGGGGAACACTGAAGCTTTCTTT.